This T cell receptor (beta chain) stems from a study of shared clonotypes between healthy human individuals. Sorted subsets were amplified in replicate PCRs using about 210 ng DNA, approximately 30,000 T cell genomes. Assay: immunoSEQ multiplex PCR; the TCRdb copy retains only in-frame clones and omits some. This sample has under 2,500,000 clones, with around 95% found just once. Turning to this clone: Its specificity is unknown.

Study-wide findings and caveats: Limitation of the genetic and exposure-history diversity represented came from the few donors.

Trimming stripped 5 bases from V and 2 bases from J, with 13 bases between. The germline V gene encodes CDR1 SGHDT and CDR2 YYEEEE. This CDR3 has 14 residues. The source is a man aged 18 to 29 in good health. The sequencing sample was made of naive CD4+ T cells sorted from blood. Subset reported: CD45RA+ positively selected. The chain joins TRBV5-6 to TRBJ1-2; tentative D call: TRBD1 (6 bases). The CDR3 nucleotides read TGTGCCAGCAGACCCGGGACAACCAACTATGGCTACACCTTC. It encodes CASRPGTTNYGYTF.